These T cell receptor beta chains were read from a single sample in a study of blood T cells in healthy people across ages. TCRdb re-called the 5' RACE reads with MiXCR, one entry per CDR3 protein. The sample lists 1.5 million to 2 million distinct CDR3 sequences; about two fifths were seen once. The sequencing input was blood. Receptor source: a human donor in good health. The CDR3 runs from the conserved cysteine through the conserved F or W. The D gene is left open where the match is weak. Rows may omit the clone size; those that give it use once, few, many or a size class.

j_call d_call clone_size v_call cdr3_nt cdr3_aa
TRBJ1-1 . . TRBV7-9 TGTGCCAGCAACGACCTGATGCCCGGGGCCCCTGAAGCTTTCTTT CASNDLMPGAPEAFF
TRBJ2-1 TRBD2 few TRBV6-5 TGTGCCAGCAGTTATCTACTAGCGGGGAGGGATGAGCAGTTCTTC CASSYLLAGRDEQFF
TRBJ2-1 . few TRBV7-2 TGTGCCAGCAGCTCCCAGGGGGGTAAATGGGGTGAGCAGTTCTTC CASSSQGGKWGEQFF
TRBJ1-3 . . TRBV10-3 TGTGCCATCAGTGCCTCTGAGGACAGAAGCTCTAGAAACACCATATATTTT CAISASEDRSSRNTIYF
TRBJ1-2 . . TRBV16 TGTGCCAGCAGCCAATCTCCATATAACTATGGCTACACCTTC CASSQSPYNYGYTF
TRBJ2-5 . . TRBV7-9 TGTGCCAGCAGCTTAGGGGGAACAGGGCTAAAGTACTTC CASSLGGTGLKYF
TRBJ2-1 TRBD1 . TRBV18 TGTGCCAGCTTGGACAGGGGGCAAAAGAATGAGCAGGTCTTC CASLDRGQKNEQVF
TRBJ2-1 TRBD1 few TRBV12-3/TRBV12-4 TGTGCCAGCAGTTTAGCGAGGGGGCCGTTCGATGAGCAGTTCTTC CASSLARGPFDEQFF
TRBJ1-3 . . TRBV6-1 TGTGCCAGCAGTGAGGTGCGACAGAGTGGAAACACCATATATTTT CASSEVRQSGNTIYF
TRBJ1-2 TRBD1 . TRBV5-6 TGTGCCAGCAGCGGGACAGGGGGAGTATGGTATGGCTACACCTTC CASSGTGGVWYGYTF
TRBJ2-7 TRBD2 . TRBV12-3/TRBV12-4 TGTGCCAGCAGTGTTAGCGGGGGGCCTCAAGACACCCAGTACTTC CASSVSGGPQDTQYF
TRBJ1-1 . . TRBV29-1 TGCAGCGTTGAAAAGTCTGAAGCTTTCTTT CSVEKSEAFF
TRBJ2-3 . . TRBV18 TGTGCCAGCTCACCACCGGGAACTAAAGATACGCAGTATTTT CASSPPGTKDTQYF
TRBJ2-7 . . TRBV12-3/TRBV12-4 TGTGCCAGCAGTTTCTTAGTCTCAAAGCCTTCTCCAGCTCAAGACTACGAGCAGTACTTC CASSFLVSKPSPAQDYEQYF
TRBJ2-3 TRBD1 . TRBV12-3/TRBV12-4 TGTGCCAGCAGTGTCCGGACAGGGGCAGATACGCAGTATTTT CASSVRTGADTQYF
TRBJ2-5 . . TRBV5-5 TGTGCCAGCAGCCGCGGATACGGGGTGTCGGAGACCCAGTACTTC CASSRGYGVSETQYF
TRBJ2-7 . . TRBV12-3/TRBV12-4 TGTGCCAGCAGGCCGGGTGGGAGCTCCTACGAGCAGTACTTC CASRPGGSSYEQYF
TRBJ1-2 . . TRBV20-1 TGCAGTGCTAACCGTCCTTTAGCTAACTATGGCTACACCTTC CSANRPLANYGYTF
TRBJ1-6 . . TRBV20-1 TGCAGTGCTCAAGGGGGGCTCTATAATTCACCCCTCCACTTT CSAQGGLYNSPLHF
TRBJ2-7 TRBD1 . TRBV13 TGTGCCAGCAGCCCACTACAAGCGGGGACAGGGGGCGCCGAGCAGTACTTC CASSPLQAGTGGAEQYF
TRBJ2-1 . . TRBV9 TGTGCCAGCACACCAGAGGCCGGGTCCTACAATGAGCAGTTCTTC CASTPEAGSYNEQFF
TRBJ2-7 . . TRBV9 TGTGCCAGCAGCGTGGGTCCAGAAGTATCCTACGAGCAGTACTTC CASSVGPEVSYEQYF
TRBJ2-1 . few TRBV12-3/TRBV12-4 TGTGCCAGCAGTTTAGCGCCCGAGGTCCCCGTTGACAATGAGCAGTTCTTC CASSLAPEVPVDNEQFF
TRBJ2-1 TRBD2 . TRBV12-3/TRBV12-4 TGTGCCAGCAGCGCGGGGGGGCCGGGGAATGAGCAGTTCTTC CASSAGGPGNEQFF
TRBJ1-6 . . TRBV20-1 TGCAGTGCTCGGACACCCTCAAGCTCCTATAATTCACCCCTCCACTTT CSARTPSSSYNSPLHF
TRBJ1-2 TRBD1 many TRBV7-2 TGCGCCAGCAGCCGGGACAGCTATGGCTACACCTTC CASSRDSYGYTF
TRBJ2-7 . . TRBV6-2/TRBV6-3 TGTGCCAGCAGTCCTCGACACGAGCAGTACTTC CASSPRHEQYF
TRBJ2-2 TRBD1 . TRBV20-1 TGCAGTGCTAGAAGGTTGGGACAGGGAGATGCCGGGGAGCTGTTTTTT CSARRLGQGDAGELFF
TRBJ2-3 TRBD1 few TRBV15 TGTGCCACCAGCAGATTACAGGGGGGTGGCACAGATACGCAGTATTTT CATSRLQGGGTDTQYF
TRBJ2-4 . few TRBV2 TGTGCCAGCAGTGCCCGACTTAAAGAGGCCAAAAACATTCAGTACTTC CASSARLKEAKNIQYF